This T cell receptor beta chain was found in a study of T cell responses to AZD1222 COVID-19 vaccine. CDR1 SGHNT and CDR2 YYREEE come from the germline V gene (reference sequence). Trimming stripped 7 bases from V and 5 bases from J, with 18 bases between. The CDR3 has 15 amino acids. This table comes from immunoSEQ multiplex PCR, and its TCRdb copy is limited to in-frame clones, with some not included. The sample lists 100,000 to 140,000 clones, around 90% seen once, with about 20% in the top ten. The chain has TRBV5-4 and TRBJ2-2; maybe TRBD2 (7 bases). This TCR was recovered from an adult in good health. Sequenced here: peripheral blood, sampled on day 0 of AZD1222 vaccination. CDR3 sequence: CASGGGGALTGELFF. Written as DNA, the CDR3 is TGTGCCAGCGGCGGAGGGGGGGCGCTGACCGGGGAGCTGTTTTTT.